This is a list of T cell receptor beta chains from one sample in a study of blood T cell repertoires in COVID-19. Sequencing used immunoSEQ multiplex PCR; TCRdb keeps in-frame clones, though not all of them. The table has fewer than 200,000 clones, about 90% seen once; the top ten hold approximately 21%. Material: peripheral blood. These receptors all stem from a man aged 55 to 70 with active or convalescent COVID-19. Both conserved end residues are part of each CDR3. Each record gives: clone size, D gene, V gene, J gene, CDR3 protein, CDR3 DNA. A D gene is named only where the DNA matches it firmly. Clone sizes are given selectively: once, few, many, or a class where the clone is expanded.

abundance: -
d_gene: -
v_gene: TRBV5-1
j_gene: TRBJ2-1
CDR3aa: CASSLPRGRNEQFF
CDR3nt: TGCGCCAGCAGCTTGCCCAGGGGCAGAAATGAGCAGTTCTTC

abundance: -
d_gene: TRBD1
v_gene: TRBV2
j_gene: TRBJ1-6
CDR3aa: CASSVDRGRGSPLHF
CDR3nt: TGTGCCAGCAGCGTAGACAGGGGGCGCGGTTCACCCCTCCACTTT

abundance: -
d_gene: TRBD1
v_gene: TRBV19
j_gene: TRBJ1-1
CDR3aa: CASSWDRGEAFF
CDR3nt: TGTGCCAGTAGTTGGGACAGGGGTGAAGCTTTCTTT

abundance: -
d_gene: TRBD2
v_gene: TRBV3-1/TRBV3-2
j_gene: TRBJ2-7
CDR3aa: CASSQMAGGTYEQYF
CDR3nt: TGTGCCAGCAGCCAAATGGCGGGGGGCACCTACGAGCAGTACTTC

abundance: few
d_gene: -
v_gene: TRBV7-2
j_gene: TRBJ1-4
CDR3aa: CASSLAASRGLFF
CDR3nt: TGTGCCAGCAGCTTGGCGGCCTCCAGGGGACTGTTTTTT

abundance: -
d_gene: -
v_gene: TRBV27
j_gene: TRBJ2-1
CDR3aa: CASSPRPKSSSYNEQFF
CDR3nt: TGTGCCAGCAGTCCGAGGCCTAAATCTAGCTCCTACAATGAGCAGTTCTTC

abundance: -
d_gene: -
v_gene: TRBV5-1
j_gene: TRBJ2-5
CDR3aa: CASSLGAQETQYF
CDR3nt: TGCGCCAGCAGCCTGGGGGCTCAAGAGACCCAGTACTTC

abundance: -
d_gene: -
v_gene: TRBV29-1
j_gene: TRBJ2-1
CDR3aa: CSVARDTYNEQFF
CDR3nt: TGCAGCGTTGCCCGGGACACCTACAATGAGCAGTTCTTC

abundance: -
d_gene: TRBD1
v_gene: TRBV11-3
j_gene: TRBJ1-3
CDR3aa: CASSSTGTGNTIYF
CDR3nt: TGTGCCAGCAGCTCGACAGGGACGGGAAACACCATATATTTT

abundance: few
d_gene: TRBD1
v_gene: TRBV12-5
j_gene: TRBJ1-5
CDR3aa: CASGWDRDQPQHF
CDR3nt: TGTGCTAGTGGTTGGGACAGGGATCAGCCCCAGCATTTT

abundance: -
d_gene: -
v_gene: TRBV24-1
j_gene: TRBJ1-4
CDR3aa: CAGEQGGEKLFF
CDR3nt: TGTGCCGGTGAGCAGGGTGGCGAAAAACTGTTTTTT

abundance: -
d_gene: TRBD1
v_gene: TRBV15
j_gene: TRBJ1-5
CDR3aa: CATSRVIGQGVSQPQHF
CDR3nt: TGTGCCACCAGCAGAGTAATAGGGCAGGGGGTCTCTCAGCCCCAGCATTTT

abundance: -
d_gene: -
v_gene: TRBV5-1
j_gene: TRBJ1-5
CDR3aa: CASIPDSQVCQPQHF
CDR3nt: TGCGCCAGCATCCCTGATTCCCAGGTGTGTCAGCCCCAGCATTTT

abundance: medium-sized
d_gene: TRBD1
v_gene: TRBV3-1/TRBV3-2
j_gene: TRBJ1-4
CDR3aa: CASSPQPTGANEKLFF
CDR3nt: TGTGCCAGCAGCCCACAGCCCACAGGGGCCAATGAAAAACTGTTTTTT

abundance: -
d_gene: -
v_gene: TRBV3-1/TRBV3-2
j_gene: TRBJ1-2
CDR3aa: CASSQESGGIYGYTF
CDR3nt: TGTGCCAGCAGCCAAGAATCCGGGGGAATCTATGGCTACACCTTC

abundance: -
d_gene: -
v_gene: TRBV11-2
j_gene: TRBJ1-1
CDR3aa: CASSFLTVNTEAFF
CDR3nt: TGTGCCAGCAGCTTCCTCACAGTGAACACTGAAGCTTTCTTT

abundance: -
d_gene: TRBD1
v_gene: TRBV5-5
j_gene: TRBJ1-2
CDR3aa: CASSLGQGSNYGYTF
CDR3nt: TGTGCCAGCAGCCTGGGACAGGGATCTAACTATGGCTACACCTTC

abundance: -
d_gene: -
v_gene: TRBV28
j_gene: TRBJ1-4
CDR3aa: CASSLGQGPNEKLFF
CDR3nt: TGTGCCAGCAGTTTGGGACAAGGCCCTAATGAAAAACTGTTTTTT

abundance: -
d_gene: TRBD1
v_gene: TRBV5-6
j_gene: TRBJ1-1
CDR3aa: CASSLAGQRGNTEAFF
CDR3nt: TGTGCCAGCAGCTTGGCGGGACAGCGAGGGAACACTGAAGCTTTCTTT

abundance: once
d_gene: TRBD2
v_gene: TRBV24-1
j_gene: TRBJ2-7
CDR3aa: CATGRLADSYEQYF
CDR3nt: TGTGCCACCGGTAGACTAGCGGACTCCTACGAGCAGTACTTC

abundance: -
d_gene: -
v_gene: TRBV7-3
j_gene: TRBJ1-1
CDR3aa: CASSPRGGSQMNTEAFF
CDR3nt: TGTGCCAGCAGCCCCCGCGGGGGGTCACAAATGAACACTGAAGCTTTCTTT

abundance: -
d_gene: -
v_gene: TRBV3-1/TRBV3-2
j_gene: TRBJ1-1
CDR3aa: CASSQDLGAGGALF
CDR3nt: TGTGCCAGCAGCCAAGATTTGGGGGCCGGGGGGGCCCTCTTT

abundance: -
d_gene: -
v_gene: TRBV7-9
j_gene: TRBJ1-5
CDR3aa: CASAPGGGTWDQPQHF
CDR3nt: TGTGCCAGCGCCCCCGGGGGGGGTACGTGGGATCAGCCCCAGCATTTT

abundance: -
d_gene: -
v_gene: TRBV5-6
j_gene: TRBJ2-5
CDR3aa: CASSLTVRWETQYF
CDR3nt: TGTGCCAGCAGCTTGACAGTCCGATGGGAGACCCAGTACTTC

abundance: -
d_gene: TRBD1
v_gene: TRBV6-5
j_gene: TRBJ1-6
CDR3aa: CASTPTGSNSPLHF
CDR3nt: TGTGCCAGCACCCCGACAGGGTCCAATTCACCCCTCCACTTT

abundance: few
d_gene: -
v_gene: TRBV5-1
j_gene: TRBJ2-3
CDR3aa: CASSLDRVTDTQYF
CDR3nt: TGCGCCAGCAGCTTGGACAGGGTAACAGATACGCAGTATTTT

abundance: -
d_gene: TRBD1
v_gene: TRBV18
j_gene: TRBJ2-5
CDR3aa: CASRQGLQETQYF
CDR3nt: TGTGCCAGTCGACAGGGCCTCCAAGAGACCCAGTACTTC

abundance: -
d_gene: -
v_gene: TRBV19
j_gene: TRBJ1-2
CDR3aa: CASSTAVGRNYGYTF
CDR3nt: TGTGCCAGTAGTACCGCGGTGGGGCGGAACTATGGCTACACCTTC

abundance: -
d_gene: -
v_gene: TRBV29-1
j_gene: TRBJ1-2
CDR3aa: CSVQTGTNYGYTF
CDR3nt: TGCAGCGTTCAAACAGGCACTAACTATGGCTACACCTTC

abundance: -
d_gene: -
v_gene: TRBV2
j_gene: TRBJ2-1
CDR3aa: CASSDRANEQFF
CDR3nt: TGTGCCAGCAGTGATCGAGCGAATGAGCAGTTCTTC

abundance: few
d_gene: -
v_gene: TRBV24-1
j_gene: TRBJ2-3
CDR3aa: CATSGRLSTDTQYF
CDR3nt: TGTGCCACCAGTGGTCGACTCAGCACAGATACGCAGTATTTT

abundance: -
d_gene: -
v_gene: TRBV5-1
j_gene: TRBJ2-3
CDR3aa: CASSLDIVRETQYF
CDR3nt: TGCGCCAGCAGCTTGGATATAGTGAGGGAAACGCAGTATTTT

abundance: -
d_gene: -
v_gene: TRBV5-5
j_gene: TRBJ2-3
CDR3aa: CASSSARGDTQYF
CDR3nt: TGTGCCAGCAGCTCGGCTAGGGGGGATACGCAGTATTTT